Listed below are T cell receptor beta chains from one sample, sequenced in a study of graft-versus-host responses after intestinal transplantation. These TCRs' antigens remain unknown. Some clones are missing from TCRdb's copy, which holds only in-frame ones; the method was immunoSEQ multiplex PCR. The sample contains roughly 90,000 clones, approximately 90% of which appear only once. This specimen consisted of unstimulated CD4+ T cells sorted from spleen or lymph node cells, obtained before transplant. The receptors derive from a human donor who was the organ donor for an intestinal transplant. CDR3s include the opening cysteine and the closing phenylalanine or tryptophan. A D gene is named only where the DNA matches it firmly. Some rows have no size entry. The others give once, few or many, or a class for an expanded clone.

d_call: TRBD1
clone_size: -
j_call: TRBJ2-3
v_call: TRBV4-1
cdr3_nt: TGCGCCAGCAGCCGCTCCGGACAGGGGGGAACAGATACGCAGTATTTT
cdr3_aa: CASSRSGQGGTDTQYF

d_call: -
clone_size: -
j_call: TRBJ2-6
v_call: TRBV7-8
cdr3_nt: TGTGCCAGCAGCTACCCACAAAGTCGGGCCAACGTCCTGACTTTC
cdr3_aa: CASSYPQSRANVLTF

d_call: TRBD1
clone_size: -
j_call: TRBJ1-5
v_call: TRBV4-3
cdr3_nt: TGCGCCAGCAGCCAGGGACAGGGGAATCAGCCCCAGCATTTT
cdr3_aa: CASSQGQGNQPQHF

d_call: TRBD2
clone_size: -
j_call: TRBJ2-3
v_call: TRBV5-5
cdr3_nt: TGTGCCAGCAGCCGGCGGGGGTGGGAAGATACGCAGTATTTT
cdr3_aa: CASSRRGWEDTQYF

d_call: -
clone_size: -
j_call: TRBJ1-1
v_call: TRBV4-1
cdr3_nt: TGCGCCAGCAGCCGAGCGGGGATGAACACTGAAGCTTTCTTT
cdr3_aa: CASSRAGMNTEAFF

d_call: -
clone_size: -
j_call: TRBJ2-7
v_call: TRBV4-1
cdr3_nt: TGCGCCAGCAGCCATGATCCGGGACTGCGCTACGAGCAGTACTTC
cdr3_aa: CASSHDPGLRYEQYF

d_call: -
clone_size: -
j_call: TRBJ1-2
v_call: TRBV2
cdr3_nt: TGTGCCGCTACTAAGGAGCGGATCCTCGCTTATGGCTACACCTTC
cdr3_aa: CAATKERILAYGYTF

d_call: -
clone_size: -
j_call: TRBJ2-7
v_call: TRBV4-1
cdr3_nt: TGCGCCAGCAGCCAAGTCCCCCCGAGGAGCTCCTACGAGCAGTACTTC
cdr3_aa: CASSQVPPRSSYEQYF

d_call: TRBD1
clone_size: -
j_call: TRBJ2-7
v_call: TRBV11-1
cdr3_nt: TGTGCCAGCAGCCCAGGACAGGACGTGTACGAGCAGTACTTC
cdr3_aa: CASSPGQDVYEQYF

d_call: TRBD1
clone_size: -
j_call: TRBJ1-5
v_call: TRBV18
cdr3_nt: TGTGCCAGCCGATTACAGGGGGCGAAGAGTTATAGCAATCAGCCCCAGCATTTT
cdr3_aa: CASRLQGAKSYSNQPQHF

d_call: -
clone_size: -
j_call: TRBJ2-2
v_call: TRBV15
cdr3_nt: TGTGCCACCAGCAGAGCGCTAACCGGGGAGCTGTTTTTT
cdr3_aa: CATSRALTGELFF

d_call: -
clone_size: -
j_call: TRBJ1-6
v_call: TRBV19
cdr3_nt: TGTGCCAGTAGTATAGCACGGGGGGATAATTCACCCCTCCACTTT
cdr3_aa: CASSIARGDNSPLHF

d_call: TRBD2
clone_size: -
j_call: TRBJ2-7
v_call: TRBV28
cdr3_nt: TGTGCCAGCAGTTCCCCCTTCAGGGAGGGTTACTACGAGCAGTACTTC
cdr3_aa: CASSSPFREGYYEQYF

d_call: -
clone_size: once
j_call: TRBJ2-5
v_call: TRBV9
cdr3_nt: TGTGCCAGCAGCGTAGCTATCGGGGTCCAGGAGACCCAGTACTTC
cdr3_aa: CASSVAIGVQETQYF

d_call: -
clone_size: once
j_call: TRBJ2-4
v_call: TRBV6-5
cdr3_nt: TGTGCCAGCAGTGCCGGCAGGATCACCAAAAACATTCAGTACTTC
cdr3_aa: CASSAGRITKNIQYF

d_call: TRBD1
clone_size: -
j_call: TRBJ1-1
v_call: TRBV7-7
cdr3_nt: TGTGCTAGCAGCTCCGGGACAGGGCTTTTTTTCTTT
cdr3_aa: CASSSGTGLFFF

d_call: -
clone_size: -
j_call: TRBJ2-2
v_call: TRBV9
cdr3_nt: TGTGCCAGCAGCGTAGGAGGACAGCACACCGGGGAGCTGTTTTTT
cdr3_aa: CASSVGGQHTGELFF

d_call: -
clone_size: -
j_call: TRBJ2-1
v_call: TRBV7-3
cdr3_nt: TGTGCCAGCAGCTTAACGGTGGGAGTTGAGCAGTTCTTC
cdr3_aa: CASSLTVGVEQFF

d_call: -
clone_size: -
j_call: TRBJ1-1
v_call: TRBV4-1
cdr3_nt: TGCGCCAGCAGCCAAGACGGGTGGGCGGGCACTGAAGCTTTCTTT
cdr3_aa: CASSQDGWAGTEAFF

d_call: -
clone_size: few
j_call: TRBJ2-2
v_call: TRBV7-2
cdr3_nt: TGTGCCAGCAGCAGACCGTCATCCGGGACTCCTAACACCGGGGAGCTGTTTTTT
cdr3_aa: CASSRPSSGTPNTGELFF

d_call: -
clone_size: -
j_call: TRBJ1-4
v_call: TRBV2
cdr3_nt: TGTGCCAGCAGTGAAGCGAGTCGACCTCAAGGGGGAAAACTGTTTTTT
cdr3_aa: CASSEASRPQGGKLFF

d_call: TRBD2
clone_size: -
j_call: TRBJ2-7
v_call: TRBV29-1
cdr3_nt: TGCAGCGTTAAGCGGGGCGAAGACTCCTACGAGCAGTACTTC
cdr3_aa: CSVKRGEDSYEQYF

d_call: -
clone_size: -
j_call: TRBJ2-7
v_call: TRBV12-2
cdr3_nt: TGTGCAAGTCGCCCTCGACTAGCGGGGGCTATCTACGAGCAGTACTTC
cdr3_aa: CASRPRLAGAIYEQYF

d_call: TRBD1
clone_size: once
j_call: TRBJ2-5
v_call: TRBV5-4
cdr3_nt: TGTGCCAGCAGCTCTCCAAAACAGGGGACCCAAGAGACCCAGTACTTC
cdr3_aa: CASSSPKQGTQETQYF

d_call: -
clone_size: -
j_call: TRBJ2-7
v_call: TRBV5-1
cdr3_nt: TGCGCCAGCGCGCGGGGACTGTTAGTGGACGAGCAGTACTTC
cdr3_aa: CASARGLLVDEQYF

d_call: -
clone_size: -
j_call: TRBJ1-1
v_call: TRBV21-1
cdr3_nt: TGTGCCAGCAGCCCGCGACAGGGGGGTGTGAACACTGAAGCTTTCTTT
cdr3_aa: CASSPRQGGVNTEAFF

d_call: -
clone_size: -
j_call: TRBJ1-2
v_call: TRBV2
cdr3_nt: TGTGCCAGCAGTGAAGGCGGGTATGGCTACACCTTC
cdr3_aa: CASSEGGYGYTF

d_call: -
clone_size: few
j_call: TRBJ1-1
v_call: TRBV4-1
cdr3_nt: TGCGCCAGCAGCCAAGATCTGGACAAGGCTTTCTTT
cdr3_aa: CASSQDLDKAFF

d_call: -
clone_size: -
j_call: TRBJ1-2
v_call: TRBV10-1
cdr3_nt: TGCGCCAGCAGTGAGTCGTGCGGGCCTACCTTC
cdr3_aa: CASSESCGPTF

d_call: -
clone_size: -
j_call: TRBJ1-4
v_call: TRBV5-4
cdr3_nt: TGTGCCAGCAGCCGGGAGAATAATGAAAAACTGTTTTTT
cdr3_aa: CASSRENNEKLFF

d_call: -
clone_size: -
j_call: TRBJ1-2
v_call: TRBV23-1
cdr3_nt: TGCGCCAGCAGTCAATCTTTATCAGCGCATGATAATGGCTACACCTTC
cdr3_aa: CASSQSLSAHDNGYTF

d_call: -
clone_size: -
j_call: TRBJ1-2
v_call: TRBV12-5
cdr3_nt: TGTGCTAGTGGTTTGGCAGGGGCCCTCGGGGGCTACACCTTC
cdr3_aa: CASGLAGALGGYTF

d_call: TRBD2
clone_size: -
j_call: TRBJ2-3
v_call: TRBV5-8
cdr3_nt: TGTGCCAGCAGCCGCCTGGCTAGCGGGAGGACAGATACGCAGTATTTT
cdr3_aa: CASSRLASGRTDTQYF

d_call: TRBD1
clone_size: -
j_call: TRBJ1-5
v_call: TRBV5-6
cdr3_nt: TGTGCCAGCAGCTTGCGGGACAGGGGCGATCAGCCCCAGCATTTT
cdr3_aa: CASSLRDRGDQPQHF

d_call: -
clone_size: -
j_call: TRBJ2-7
v_call: TRBV5-6
cdr3_nt: TGTGCCAGCAGCCCTCGGGAGGGACAGCCCCGTCGAGAGCAGTACTTC
cdr3_aa: CASSPREGQPRREQYF

d_call: -
clone_size: -
j_call: TRBJ1-1
v_call: TRBV7-9
cdr3_nt: TGTGCCAGCAGCTTAGTCCAGTCTGTCACCCCGAACACTGAAGCTTTCTTT
cdr3_aa: CASSLVQSVTPNTEAFF

d_call: -
clone_size: -
j_call: TRBJ2-6
v_call: TRBV7-2
cdr3_nt: TGTGCCAGCAGCCTGACAGGATCTGGGGCCAACGTCCTGACTTTC
cdr3_aa: CASSLTGSGANVLTF

d_call: TRBD2
clone_size: -
j_call: TRBJ2-3
v_call: TRBV7-2
cdr3_nt: TGTGCCAGCAGCTCCGAGCGGGAAGGTCGCCATACGCAGTATTTT
cdr3_aa: CASSSEREGRHTQYF

d_call: -
clone_size: -
j_call: TRBJ1-2
v_call: TRBV5-6
cdr3_nt: TGTGCCAGCAGCCTGACCCTTTTTTCGTGGGAGGGTGGCTACGCCTTC
cdr3_aa: CASSLTLFSWEGGYAF

d_call: -
clone_size: -
j_call: TRBJ2-5
v_call: TRBV7-2
cdr3_nt: TGTGCCAGCAGCTTCCGGGCCGGGGGGACCCAGTACTTC
cdr3_aa: CASSFRAGGTQYF

d_call: TRBD1
clone_size: many
j_call: TRBJ2-7
v_call: TRBV5-1
cdr3_nt: TGCGCCAGCAGCTATGCGACAGGGAGTAACGAGCAGTACTTC
cdr3_aa: CASSYATGSNEQYF

d_call: -
clone_size: -
j_call: TRBJ1-6
v_call: TRBV2
cdr3_nt: TGTGCCAGCAGCCCTTTACGGGTGTCAAATTCACCCCTCCACTTT
cdr3_aa: CASSPLRVSNSPLHF

d_call: -
clone_size: -
j_call: TRBJ2-1
v_call: TRBV9
cdr3_nt: TGTGCCAGCAGCTCCTCTCCCGAGCGGATCAATGAGCAGTTCTTC
cdr3_aa: CASSSSPERINEQFF

d_call: -
clone_size: -
j_call: TRBJ2-3
v_call: TRBV28
cdr3_nt: TGTGCCAGCCGAAACGGGGGGCCTTGGACAGATACGCAGTATTTT
cdr3_aa: CASRNGGPWTDTQYF

d_call: -
clone_size: -
j_call: TRBJ2-3
v_call: TRBV5-1
cdr3_nt: TGCGCCAGCAGCCCCCCGGGGGATACGCAGTATTTT
cdr3_aa: CASSPPGDTQYF